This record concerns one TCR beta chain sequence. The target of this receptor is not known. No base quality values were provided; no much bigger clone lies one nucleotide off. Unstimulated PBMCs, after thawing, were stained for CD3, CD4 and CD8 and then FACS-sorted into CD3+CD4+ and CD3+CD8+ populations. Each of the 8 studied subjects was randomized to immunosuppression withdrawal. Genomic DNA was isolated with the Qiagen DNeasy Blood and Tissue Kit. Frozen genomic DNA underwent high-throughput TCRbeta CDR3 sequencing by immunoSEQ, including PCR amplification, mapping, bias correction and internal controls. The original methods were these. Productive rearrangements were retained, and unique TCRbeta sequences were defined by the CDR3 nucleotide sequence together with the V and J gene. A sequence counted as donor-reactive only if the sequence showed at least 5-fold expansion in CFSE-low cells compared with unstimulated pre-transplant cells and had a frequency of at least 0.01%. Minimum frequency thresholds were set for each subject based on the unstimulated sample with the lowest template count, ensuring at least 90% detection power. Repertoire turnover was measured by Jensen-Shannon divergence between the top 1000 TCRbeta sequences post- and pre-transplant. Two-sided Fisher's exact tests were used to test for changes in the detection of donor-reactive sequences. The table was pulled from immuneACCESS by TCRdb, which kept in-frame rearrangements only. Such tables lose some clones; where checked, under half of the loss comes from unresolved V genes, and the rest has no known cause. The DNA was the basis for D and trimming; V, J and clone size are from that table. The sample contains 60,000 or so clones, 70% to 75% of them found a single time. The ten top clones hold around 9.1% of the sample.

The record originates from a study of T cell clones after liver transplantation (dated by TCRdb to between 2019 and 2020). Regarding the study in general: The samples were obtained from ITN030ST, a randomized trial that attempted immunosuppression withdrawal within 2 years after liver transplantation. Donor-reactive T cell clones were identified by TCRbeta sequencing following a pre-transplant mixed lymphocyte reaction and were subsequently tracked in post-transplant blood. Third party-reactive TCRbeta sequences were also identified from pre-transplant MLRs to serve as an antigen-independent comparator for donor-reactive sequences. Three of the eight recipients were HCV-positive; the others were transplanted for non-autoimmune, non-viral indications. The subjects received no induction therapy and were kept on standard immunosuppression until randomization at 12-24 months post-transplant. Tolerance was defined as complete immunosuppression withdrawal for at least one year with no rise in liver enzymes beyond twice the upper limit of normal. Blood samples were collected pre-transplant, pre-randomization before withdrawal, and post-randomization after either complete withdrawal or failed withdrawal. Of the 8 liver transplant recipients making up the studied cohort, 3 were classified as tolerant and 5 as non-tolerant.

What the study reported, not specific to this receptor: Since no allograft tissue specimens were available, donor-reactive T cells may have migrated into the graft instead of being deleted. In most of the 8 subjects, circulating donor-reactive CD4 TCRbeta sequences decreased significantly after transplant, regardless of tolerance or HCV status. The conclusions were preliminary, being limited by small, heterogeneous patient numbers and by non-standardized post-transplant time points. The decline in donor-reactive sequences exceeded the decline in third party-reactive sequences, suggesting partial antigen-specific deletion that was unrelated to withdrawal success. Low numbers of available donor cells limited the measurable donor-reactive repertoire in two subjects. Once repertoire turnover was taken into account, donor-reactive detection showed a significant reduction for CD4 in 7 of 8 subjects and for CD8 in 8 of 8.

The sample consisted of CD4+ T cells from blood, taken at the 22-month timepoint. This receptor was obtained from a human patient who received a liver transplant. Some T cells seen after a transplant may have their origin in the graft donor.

CDR3 region: CASSRQASNTGELFF. The DNA is TGTGCCAGCAGTAGACAGGCCTCGAACACCGGGGAGCTGTTTTTT. Recombination linked TRBV11-3 to TRBJ2-2, and possibly TRBD1, on 6 matching bases. From the germline V gene, CDR1 is SGHNT and CDR2 is YENEEA. The junction shows trimming of 6 bases on V and 0 bases on J, plus 11 bases between the germline ends. Reading from cysteine to phenylalanine, the CDR3 counts 15 amino acids. Solely the CDR3 DNA is kept, with 45 bases framed from the first base. Extended through the reference TRBV11-3 and TRBJ2-2 proteins, this CDR3 yields the full variable domain: EAGVVQSPRYKIIEKKQPVAFWCNPISGHNTLYWYLQNLGQGPELLIRYENEEAVDDSQLPKDRFSAERLKGVDSTLKIQPAELGDSAVYLCASSRQASNTGELFFGEGSRLTVL.